A single TCR beta chain is shown here with its context. Its antigen is unknown. Researchers isolated CD4+ and CD8+ cells by positive magnetic bead selection and then checked their purity by flow cytometry. The data were obtained in a study of somatic mutations in cytotoxic T cells in rheumatoid arthritis. Regarding the study as a whole: About an eighth of the roughly 60 patients had a largest CD8+ clone above 20% of CD8+ cells. Any difference in CD8+ T-cell clonality between patients who had rheumatoid arthritis and healthy controls who were age-matched was not statistically significant. Among rheumatoid arthritis patients, TRBV07 appeared slightly underrepresented, and this finding was left without any adjustment for multiple comparisons.

Per the germline V gene, CDR1 is MDHEN and CDR2 is SYDVKM. Germline trimming cut 5 bases from V and 7 bases from J; bases unmatched to any gene: 6. The CDR3 runs 13 residues. Sequencing was performed with immunoSEQ multiplex PCR; in TCRdb, only in-frame clones are kept and a portion is missing. The sample carries about 10,000 clones, 80% recorded once. The sequence was collected from an adult with rheumatoid arthritis. The specimen was CD8+ T cells sorted from blood. The rearrangement joins TRBV28 to TRBJ1-2; TRBD1 matches at 8 bases. The CDR3 protein is CASSPGTGLGYTF. The CDR3 nucleotides are TGTGCCAGCAGTCCCGGGACAGGCCTTGGCTACACCTTC.